This TCR beta chain was captured by sequencing in a study of cytomegalovirus exposure and HLA in healthy donors. Findings and caveats of the study: An analysis done earlier found most TCR beta V segments productive about 87% or about 30% of the time. Association of 15,000 to 20,000 TCR beta sequences with HLA alleles was found at 0.05 false discovery rate in a later analysis.

PCR employed 60 Vbeta and 13 Jbeta primers. Clones were read by immunoSEQ multiplex PCR, and TCRdb kept only the in-frame ones, dropping some. Of 80,000 to 100,000 clones in the sample, over 65% are singletons; the top ten hold 3.4%. The CDR3 has 15 amino acids. The V and J ends lost 7 bases and 3 bases, in that order; junction bases with no gene match: 4. The germline V gene encodes CDR1 SGHAT and CDR2 FQNNGV. Only one count was recorded for this clone. Its antigen is unknown. Healthy bone marrow donors supplied every sample. The clonotype comes from a man aged 35 to 55 in good health and CMV-seronegative. The chain recombines TRBV11-2 with TRBJ2-2; 11 nucleotides match TRBD1. What was sequenced was PBMCs. CDR3 DNA: TGTGCCAGCATCAGGACAGGGGGCTACACCGGGGAGCTGTTTTTT. Translated, it gives CASIRTGGYTGELFF.